These T cell receptor beta chains were read from a single sample in a study of T cells in Graves' hyperthyroidism and ophthalmopathy. TCRdb passed the multiplex PCR reads through MiXCR, listing each CDR3 protein once. The sample has 300,000 to 450,000 distinct CDR3 sequences; under 15% are singletons. The sequencing input was blood. These TCRs come from a woman aged 30 to 39 with Graves' hyperthyroidism. Both conserved end residues are trimmed from each CDR3. The D gene is left open where the match is weak.

v_call,d_call,cdr3_aa
TRBV7-8,.,ASSLVADYLETQY
TRBV2,.,ATGHPEGLVEF
TRBV7-2,TRBD1,ASSLEVGQDTQY
TRBV10-3,TRBD1,AISDLTGTGENYGYT
TRBV6-5,TRBD1,ASSYGQGQAWSY
TRBV7-9,.,ASSLDLARGNEQF
TRBV20-1,TRBD2,SALLAGKETQY
TRBV7-8,.,ASSLVLDYNEQF
TRBV20-1,TRBD2,SAMAGGPGDEQY
TRBV6-1,.,AGAGVGSPLH
TRBV5-1,.,ASSGMGVNGNSPLH